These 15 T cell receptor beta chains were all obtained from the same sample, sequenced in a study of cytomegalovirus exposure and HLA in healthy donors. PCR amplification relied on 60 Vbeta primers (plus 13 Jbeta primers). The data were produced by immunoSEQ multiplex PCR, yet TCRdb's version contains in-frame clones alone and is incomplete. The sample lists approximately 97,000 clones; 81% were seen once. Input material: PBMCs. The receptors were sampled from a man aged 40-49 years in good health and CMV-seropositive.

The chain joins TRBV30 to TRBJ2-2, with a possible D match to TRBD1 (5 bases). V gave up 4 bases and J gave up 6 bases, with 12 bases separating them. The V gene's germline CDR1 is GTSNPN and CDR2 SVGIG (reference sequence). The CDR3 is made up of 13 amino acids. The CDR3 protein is CAWTYRIPGELFF. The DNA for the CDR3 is TGTGCCTGGACCTACAGGATTCCCGGGGAGCTGTTTTTT.

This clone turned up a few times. The CDR3 region is CASSQTGGGEQFF. As DNA, the CDR3 is TGTGCCAGCAGCCAAACAGGGGGAGGCGAGCAGTTCTTC. V usage is TRBV11-3 and J usage is TRBJ2-1; TRBD1 aligns across 8 bases. This CDR3 has 13 residues. CDR1 and CDR2 (germline): SGHNT, YENEEA. Trimming at V came to 5 bases and at J to 10 bases, leaving 7 bases not matched to a gene. Filled out from reference TRBV11-3 and TRBJ2-1, the complete variable domain reads EAGVVQSPRYKIIEKKQPVAFWCNPISGHNTLYWYLQNLGQGPELLIRYENEEAVDDSQLPKDRFSAERLKGVDSTLKIQPAELGDSAVYLCASSQTGGGEQFFGPGTRLTVL.

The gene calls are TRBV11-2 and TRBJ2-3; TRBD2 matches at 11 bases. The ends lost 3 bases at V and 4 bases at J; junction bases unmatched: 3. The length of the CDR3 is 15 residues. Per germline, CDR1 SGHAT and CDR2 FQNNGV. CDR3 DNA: TGTGCCAGCAGCTTCACTAGCGGGAGCCCAGATACGCAGTATTTT. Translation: CASSFTSGSPDTQYF.

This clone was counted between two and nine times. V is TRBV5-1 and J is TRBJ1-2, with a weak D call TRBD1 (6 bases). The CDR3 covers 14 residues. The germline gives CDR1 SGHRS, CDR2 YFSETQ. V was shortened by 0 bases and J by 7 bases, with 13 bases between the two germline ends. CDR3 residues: CASSLDPSGAGYTF. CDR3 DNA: TGCGCCAGCAGCTTGGATCCCTCAGGGGCTGGCTACACCTTC.

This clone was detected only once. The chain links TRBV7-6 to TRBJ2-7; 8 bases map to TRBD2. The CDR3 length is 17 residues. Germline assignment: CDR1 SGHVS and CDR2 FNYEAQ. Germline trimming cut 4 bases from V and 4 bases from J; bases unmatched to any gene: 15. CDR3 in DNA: TGTGCCAGCAGCTCCCCCGGGGGGGTTTCGTTGGCATACGAGCAGTACTTC. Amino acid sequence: CASSSPGGVSLAYEQYF. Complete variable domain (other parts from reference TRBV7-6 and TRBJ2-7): GAGVSQSPRYKVTKRGQDVALRCDPISGHVSLYWYRQALGQGPEFLTYFNYEAQQDKSGLPNDRFSAERPEGSISTLTIQRTEQRDSAMYRCASSSPGGVSLAYEQYFGPGTRLTVT.

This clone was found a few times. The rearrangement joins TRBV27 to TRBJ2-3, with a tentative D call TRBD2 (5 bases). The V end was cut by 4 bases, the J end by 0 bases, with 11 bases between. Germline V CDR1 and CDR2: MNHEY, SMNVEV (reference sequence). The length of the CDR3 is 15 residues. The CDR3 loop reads CASSSADSSTDTQYF. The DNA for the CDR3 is TGTGCCAGCAGTTCCGCGGACTCTAGCACAGATACGCAGTATTTT.

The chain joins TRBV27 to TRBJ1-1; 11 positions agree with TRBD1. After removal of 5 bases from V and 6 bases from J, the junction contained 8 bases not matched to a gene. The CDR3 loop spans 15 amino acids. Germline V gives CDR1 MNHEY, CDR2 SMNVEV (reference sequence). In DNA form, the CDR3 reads TGTGCCAGCAGTCCCTTTGGACAGGGGGCCGCTGAAGCTTTCTTT. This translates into CASSPFGQGAAEAFF.

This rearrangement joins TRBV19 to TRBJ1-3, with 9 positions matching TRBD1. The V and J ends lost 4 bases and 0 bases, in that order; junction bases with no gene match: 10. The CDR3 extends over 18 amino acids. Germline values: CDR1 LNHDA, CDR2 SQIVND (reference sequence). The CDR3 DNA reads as TGTGCCAGTAGTAAAGATTACGGGACAGGGCTCTCTGGAAACACCATATATTTT. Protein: CASSKDYGTGLSGNTIYF. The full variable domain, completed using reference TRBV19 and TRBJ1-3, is DGGITQSPKYLFRKEGQNVTLSCEQNLNHDAMYWYRQDPGQGLRLIYYSQIVNDFQKGDIAEGYSVSREKKESFPLTVTSAQKNPTAFYLCASSKDYGTGLSGNTIYFGEGSWLTVV.

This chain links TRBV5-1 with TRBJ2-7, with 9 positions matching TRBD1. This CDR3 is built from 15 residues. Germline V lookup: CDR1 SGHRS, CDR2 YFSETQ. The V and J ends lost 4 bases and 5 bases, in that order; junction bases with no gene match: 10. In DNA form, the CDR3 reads TGCGCCAGCAGCCCTCCTAACAGGGGGCGAGACGAGCAGTACTTC. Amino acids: CASSPPNRGRDEQYF.

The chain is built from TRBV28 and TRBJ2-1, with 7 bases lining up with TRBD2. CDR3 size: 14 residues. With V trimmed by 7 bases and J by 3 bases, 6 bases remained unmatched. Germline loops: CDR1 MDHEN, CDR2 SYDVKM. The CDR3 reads CASNGASGYNEQFF. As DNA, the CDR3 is TGTGCCAGCAACGGGGCTAGCGGCTACAATGAGCAGTTCTTC.

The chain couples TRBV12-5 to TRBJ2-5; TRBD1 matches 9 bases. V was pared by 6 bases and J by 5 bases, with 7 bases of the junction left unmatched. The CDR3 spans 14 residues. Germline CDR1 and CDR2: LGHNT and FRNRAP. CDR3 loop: CASGGVGTGETQYF. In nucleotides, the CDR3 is TGTGCTAGTGGGGGGGTAGGGACAGGGGAGACCCAGTACTTC.

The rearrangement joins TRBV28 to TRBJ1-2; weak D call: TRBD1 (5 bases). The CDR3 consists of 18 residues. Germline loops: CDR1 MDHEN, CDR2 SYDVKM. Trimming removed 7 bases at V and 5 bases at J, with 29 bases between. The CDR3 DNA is TGTGCCAGCACCTCCCCGGTGGGCTGGGGGGAGAGCTCTTATGGCTACACCTTC. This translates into CASTSPVGWGESSYGYTF.

The CDR3 bases are TGTGCCAGTAGTATACCAGGGACAGGCTATGGCTACACCTTC. Encoded protein: CASSIPGTGYGYTF. The chain links TRBV19 to TRBJ1-2; 8 positions agree with TRBD1. This CDR3 has 14 residues. The V and J ends lost 2 bases and 4 bases, in that order; junction bases with no gene match: 3. Germline V lookup: CDR1 LNHDA, CDR2 SQIVND (reference sequence).

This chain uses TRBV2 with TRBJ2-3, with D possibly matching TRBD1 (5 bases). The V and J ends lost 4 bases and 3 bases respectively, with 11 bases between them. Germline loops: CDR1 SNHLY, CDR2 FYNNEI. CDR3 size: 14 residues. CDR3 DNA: TGTGCCAGCAGTGTGCCTCAGGGAACAGATACGCAGTATTTT. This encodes CASSVPQGTDTQYF.

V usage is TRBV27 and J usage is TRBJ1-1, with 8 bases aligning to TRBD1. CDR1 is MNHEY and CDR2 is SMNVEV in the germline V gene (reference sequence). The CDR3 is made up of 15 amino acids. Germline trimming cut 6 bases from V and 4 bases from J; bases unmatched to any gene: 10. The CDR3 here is CASSPRQGKTTEAFF. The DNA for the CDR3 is TGTGCCAGCAGCCCACGACAGGGGAAGACCACTGAAGCTTTCTTT.